A single T cell receptor beta chain is shown here with its context. No antigen is known for it. The CDR3 spans 15 residues. V lost 2 bases to trimming and J lost 4 bases, with 18 bases between them. In germline, CDR1 is SQVTM, CDR2 ANQGSEA. Alopecia areata patients provided lesional scalp punch biopsies and peripheral blood. Following RNA extraction, reverse transcription yielded cDNA that acted as the sequencing template. TCRdb's copy holds only in-frame clones and misses some; the assay was immunoSEQ multiplex PCR. The sample records under 150,000 clones, around 45% being singletons. This sample was taken from a study of CD8+ T cells in alopecia areata. Study-wide points: Sequencing of scalp tissue also captures the resident alphabeta T cells of normal skin. Between patients, shared TCR sequences were less clear than in mice. This was possibly due in part to HLA diversity in the patient population.

Sequenced: NKG2D-low CD8+ T cells sorted from blood. The receptor comes from a human donor with alopecia areata. This rearrangement joins TRBV29-1 to TRBJ2-7, with D tentatively TRBD1 (5 bases). CDR3: CSVEWEGEQEYEQYF. The CDR3 nucleotides read TGCAGCGTTGAATGGGAAGGGGAACAGGAATACGAGCAGTACTTC.